This TCR beta chain was identified during a study of OX40 agonist ivuxolimab in advanced cancers. Generated by immunoSEQ multiplex PCR, the TCRdb table keeps only in-frame clones and is missing some. The sample holds tens of thousands of clones, over 80% seen once. The origin of this receptor is an adult with an advanced solid tumor such as melanoma, head and neck, liver or kidney cancer. The starting material was CD4+ or CD8+ T cells sorted from blood, obtained in a trial of the OX40 agonist ivuxolimab.

In DNA, the CDR3 is TGTGCCAGCAGCCCCCCGGGCCGCACTAGCACCGGGGAGCTGTTTTTT. As protein: CASSPPGRTSTGELFF. The J gene is TRBJ2-2, the V gene TRBV11-2, with D possibly being TRBD2 (5 bases). The CDR3 sequence is 16 residues long. The germline V and J ends were trimmed by 5 bases and 4 bases, with 17 bases remaining between them. Germline V CDR1 and CDR2: SGHAT, FQNNGV.